This T cell receptor beta chain was captured in a study of T-cell memory formation after mild COVID-19. On the study more broadly: TCR clusters showed largely donor specificity. Study findings and constraints: CD8+ contracting clones occupied EMRA, while CD4+ ones occupied mainly CM and EM. While clones contracting from day 15 to 85 were balanced between CD4 and CD8, later expanders leaned CD4+.

Comment on this clonotype: Its antigen is unidentified.

Employing constant-segment primers, 5'RACE generated TCR alpha and TCR beta cDNA libraries bearing sample barcodes and UMIs. TCRdb re-analysed the 5' RACE reads in MiXCR, keeping a single row per CDR3 protein. The data hold about 360,000 distinct CDR3 sequences, with 13% observed a single time. The CDR3 spans 14 residues. Germline values: CDR1 ENHRY, CDR2 SYGVKD. Trimming shortened V by 7 bases and J by 1 base, and 10 bases separated the two germline ends. The sequencing sample was made of PBMCs or a T cell subset sorted from them (not recorded which). The chain is built from TRBV10-3 and TRBJ2-2; a weak D match, TRBD1 (5 bases). This clonotype originated in a man between 18 and 29 years old who had mild COVID-19 (a few samples of this study predate the infection). Cell type and time point are not known. The CDR3 nucleotides read TGTGCCATCAATGCAGGGTGGAACACCGGGGAGCTGTTTTTT. Translating gives CAINAGWNTGELFF.